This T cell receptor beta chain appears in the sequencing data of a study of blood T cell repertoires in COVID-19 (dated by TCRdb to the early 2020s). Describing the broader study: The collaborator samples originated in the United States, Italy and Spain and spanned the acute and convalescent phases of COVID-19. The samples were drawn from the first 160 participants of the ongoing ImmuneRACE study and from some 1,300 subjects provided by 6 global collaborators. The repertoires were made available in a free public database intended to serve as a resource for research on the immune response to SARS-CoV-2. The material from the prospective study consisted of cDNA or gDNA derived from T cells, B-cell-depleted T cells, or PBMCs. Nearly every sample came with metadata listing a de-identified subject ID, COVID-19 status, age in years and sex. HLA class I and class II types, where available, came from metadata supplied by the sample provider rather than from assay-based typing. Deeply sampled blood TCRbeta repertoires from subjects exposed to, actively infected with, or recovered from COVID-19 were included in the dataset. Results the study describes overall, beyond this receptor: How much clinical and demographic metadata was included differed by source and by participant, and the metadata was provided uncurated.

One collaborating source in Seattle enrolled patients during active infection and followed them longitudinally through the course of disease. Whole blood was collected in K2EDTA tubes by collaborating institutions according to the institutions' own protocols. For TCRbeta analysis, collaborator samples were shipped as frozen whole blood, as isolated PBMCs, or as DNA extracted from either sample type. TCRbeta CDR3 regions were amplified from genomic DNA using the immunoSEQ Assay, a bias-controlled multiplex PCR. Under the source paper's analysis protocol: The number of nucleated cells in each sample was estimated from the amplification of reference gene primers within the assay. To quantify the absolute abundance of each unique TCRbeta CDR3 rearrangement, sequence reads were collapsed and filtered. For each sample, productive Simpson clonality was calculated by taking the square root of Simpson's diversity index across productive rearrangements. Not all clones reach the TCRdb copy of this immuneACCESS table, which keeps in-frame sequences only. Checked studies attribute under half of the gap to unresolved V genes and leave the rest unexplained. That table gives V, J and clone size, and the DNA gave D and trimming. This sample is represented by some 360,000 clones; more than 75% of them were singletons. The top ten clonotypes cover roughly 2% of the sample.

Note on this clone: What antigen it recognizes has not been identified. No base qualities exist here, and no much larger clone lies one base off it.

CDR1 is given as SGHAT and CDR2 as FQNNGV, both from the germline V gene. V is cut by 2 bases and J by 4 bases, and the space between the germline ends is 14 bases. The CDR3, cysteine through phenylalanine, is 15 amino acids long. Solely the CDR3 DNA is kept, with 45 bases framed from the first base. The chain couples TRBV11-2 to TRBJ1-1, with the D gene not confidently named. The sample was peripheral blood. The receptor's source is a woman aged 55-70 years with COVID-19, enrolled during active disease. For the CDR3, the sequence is CASSLLGSGGTEAFF. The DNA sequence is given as TGTGCCAGCAGCTTATTAGGGTCCGGAGGCACTGAAGCTTTCTTT.